The TCR beta chain under discussion was sequenced for a study of blood T cell repertoires in COVID-19. About the study: Italy, Spain and the United States were the sources of the convalescent and acute COVID-19 samples. Sources were T cells, B-cell-depleted T cells, or PBMCs; the material itself was cDNA or gDNA.

In the original processing: Amplification with reference gene primers provided the estimates of nucleated cell counts. The protocol was immunoSEQ multiplex PCR, while the TCRdb copy is restricted to in-frame clones and leaves out a portion. D and trimming come from the DNA, and the V and J calls and clone size come from that table. The repertoire holds about 87,000 clones, with over 80% as singletons. Sequenced input: peripheral blood. The sequence was obtained from a woman in her 70s with acute or convalescent COVID-19.

CDR3 amino acids: CATSDLEDRGVLETQYF. In nucleotides, the CDR3 is TGTGCCACCAGTGATTTGGAGGACAGGGGGGTTCTCGAGACCCAGTACTTC. V and J are TRBV24-1 and TRBJ2-5, with 10 bases matching TRBD1. Germline CDR1 reads KGHDR; CDR2 reads SFDVKD. V was pared by 0 bases and J by 5 bases, with 8 bases of the junction left unmatched. There are 17 residues in the CDR3.